The sequence of this T cell receptor (beta chain) was determined in a study of cytomegalovirus exposure and HLA in healthy donors. This clone occurred once. Data came from immunoSEQ multiplex PCR; TCRdb stores just in-frame clones and leaves some out. The sample lists 150,000 to 200,000 clones, over 65% seen once, with roughly 7% in the top ten. The CDR3 consists of 15 residues. Germline V lookup: CDR1 MNHEY, CDR2 SMNVEV (reference sequence). J lost 5 bases, V lost 6 bases, and 10 bases had no gene match. The source is a man aged 18 to 29 in good health and CMV-seropositive. The rearrangement links TRBV27 to TRBJ2-1; 7 bases agree with TRBD1. Sequenced material: PBMCs. The CDR3 here is CASSPTGQPNNEQFF. CDR3 nucleotide sequence: TGTGCCAGCAGCCCGACGGGACAGCCGAACAATGAGCAGTTCTTC.